One sample yielded the 24 T cell receptor beta chains listed below, sequenced in a study of PD-1 blockade in classical Hodgkin lymphoma. The data were produced by immunoSEQ multiplex PCR, yet TCRdb's version contains in-frame clones alone and is incomplete. The data hold approximately 21,000 clones, with approximately 87% observed a single time. Time point meaning: newly diagnosed, previously untreated cHL patient sample. Thawed PBMCs underwent magnetic negative selection to obtain purified CD8+ T cells. The sample comprised CD8+ T cells from blood. The receptors shown here come from a human donor with classical Hodgkin lymphoma.

The rearrangement joins TRBV6-5 to TRBJ2-1, with 7 bases fitting TRBD2. V lost 5 bases and J lost 3; bases outside the gene matches: 7. The CDR3 length is 15 residues. Germline V gene lookup returns CDR1 MNHEY and CDR2 SVGAGI. CDR3 loop: CASSPSGDIYNEQFF. DNA for the CDR3: TGTGCCAGCAGTCCCAGCGGGGATATCTACAATGAGCAGTTCTTC.

The V call is TRBV28, the J call TRBJ2-7; D is possibly TRBD1 (6 bases). The CDR3 covers 15 residues. Per the germline V gene, CDR1 is MDHEN and CDR2 is SYDVKM. The germline V and J ends were trimmed by 4 bases and 1 base, with 14 bases remaining between them. CDR3 nucleotide sequence: TGTGCCAGCAGTTCAGATCCTCAGGGGTCCTACGAGCAGTACTTC. Protein: CASSSDPQGSYEQYF.

The chain recombines TRBV2 with TRBJ1-5, with 8 nucleotides matching TRBD1. CDR3 size: 17 residues. Losses at the gene ends were 6 bases for V and 0 bases for J; bases not matched to a gene: 10. The germline V gene has CDR1 SNHLY and CDR2 FYNNEI. CDR3 bases: TGTGCCAGCAGCGGGACAGGTCTGGTCGGTAGCAATCAGCCCCAGCATTTT. Its protein is CASSGTGLVGSNQPQHF.

The chain combines TRBV2 with TRBJ2-5; D is unresolved. The assigned J gene may be wrong: the sequence end matches TRBJ2-7 better. The CDR3 consists of 12 residues. CDR1 is SNHLY and CDR2 is FYNNEI in the germline V gene. This CDR3 reads CASAGDLYEQYF. The CDR3 coding sequence is TGTGCCAGCGCTGGGGATCTCTACGAGCAGTACTTC.

This chain connects TRBV7-9 to TRBJ2-1, with TRBD2 identical over 10 bases. The germline CDR1 and CDR2 sequences are SEHNR and FQNEAQ (reference sequence). The CDR3 covers 15 residues. V trimming: 5 bases; J trimming: 4 bases; junction bases outside the gene matches: 5. The CDR3 DNA reads TGTGCCAGCAGCATAGAGACTAGCGGGTACAATGAGCAGTTCTTC. Translated: CASSIETSGYNEQFF.

The chain is built from TRBV4-1 and TRBJ2-6, with D perhaps assigned TRBD1 or TRBD2 (5 bases each). Germline CDR1 reads MGHRA; CDR2 reads YSYEKL. V was trimmed by 5 bases and J by 0 bases, leaving 23 bases between them. The CDR3 totals 20 residues. The CDR3 protein is CASSKYSVREIFSGANVLTF. CDR3 DNA sequence: TGCGCCAGCAGCAAGTACTCGGTCAGGGAGATTTTCTCTGGGGCCAACGTCCTGACTTTC.

The chain is built from TRBV7-9 and TRBJ2-7; D ambiguous. Per germline, CDR1 SEHNR and CDR2 FQNEAQ (reference sequence). The CDR3 sequence is 14 residues long. V dropped 1 base and J dropped 2 bases, with 9 bases sitting between them. CDR3 protein: CASSLVTPPYEQYF. In DNA, the CDR3 is TGTGCCAGCAGCTTAGTAACTCCCCCCTACGAGCAGTACTTC.

This rearrangement joins TRBV27 to TRBJ2-1, with D perhaps TRBD1 or TRBD2 (6 bases each). Germline V gives CDR1 MNHEY, CDR2 SMNVEV (reference sequence). This CDR3 comprises 15 residues. V shed 2 bases and J shed 0 bases, with 8 bases lying between them. This chain's CDR3 is CASSLRGPSYNEQFF. The CDR3 DNA is TGTGCCAGCAGTTTACGGGGGCCCTCCTACAATGAGCAGTTCTTC.

The chain uses TRBV18 and TRBJ2-1; tentatively, D is TRBD1 or TRBD2 (5 bases each). The V and J ends lost 0 bases and 3 bases respectively, with 12 bases between them. The CDR3 is 16 amino acids. CDR1 and CDR2 from the germline V gene are KGHSH and LQKENI. CDR3 in DNA: TGTGCCAGCTCACCACCGGGACCAAGCTTCTACAATGAGCAGTTCTTC. Translating it yields CASSPPGPSFYNEQFF.

V and J are TRBV10-3 and TRBJ2-7; D uncertain. Trimming pared 1 base from V and 3 bases from J, leaving 13 bases between. Germline V gene data show CDR1 as ENHRY and CDR2 as SYGVKD. The CDR3 consists of 15 residues. The CDR3 reads CAISEYLDPSYEQYF. DNA of the CDR3: TGTGCCATCAGTGAGTACTTGGATCCCAGCTACGAGCAGTACTTC.

The V gene is TRBV19, the J gene TRBJ2-1; D might be TRBD2 (6 bases). Germline assignment: CDR1 LNHDA and CDR2 SQIVND (reference sequence). The CDR3 length is 14 residues. V was clipped by 3 bases and J by 0 bases, with 6 bases between them. CDR3 DNA: TGTGCCAGTAGTATCGGGGGCTCCTACAATGAGCAGTTCTTC. The encoded protein is CASSIGGSYNEQFF.

This clone appeared a few times. The gene calls are TRBV7-2 and TRBJ1-5, with 7 bases lining up with TRBD1. This CDR3 comprises 16 residues. CDR1 and CDR2 from the germline V gene are SGHTA and FQGNSA. V lost 5 bases and J lost 3; bases outside the gene matches: 10. The CDR3, as DNA: TGTGCCAGCAGCGCCGGGACAGACTACTACAATCAGCCCCAGCATTTT. Translated: CASSAGTDYYNQPQHF.

The chain joins TRBV6-1 to TRBJ2-3; 7 positions match TRBD1. Per germline, CDR1 MNHNS and CDR2 SASEGT. Trimming cost V 2 bases and J 6 bases; bases outside gene matches: 8. This CDR3 is built from 15 residues. The CDR3 spells CASSELETGPDTQYF. CDR3 nucleotide sequence: TGTGCCAGCAGTGAACTCGAGACAGGGCCCGATACGCAGTATTTT.

CDR3 loop: CASGPTLSGANYEQYF. The CDR3, as DNA: TGTGCTAGTGGTCCTACTTTATCCGGGGCCAACTACGAGCAGTACTTC. The chain carries TRBV12-5 and TRBJ2-5, with D perhaps TRBD1 or TRBD2 (5 bases each). The DNA end is more similar to TRBJ2-7, so the J call may be wrong. Germline-derived CDR1 and CDR2 are LGHNT and FRNRAP. The CDR3 extends over 16 amino acids.

The genes are TRBV10-2 and TRBJ2-2, with 12 nucleotides matching TRBD2. This CDR3 is built from 17 residues. The J segment lost 6 bases and the V segment lost 1 base, leaving 6 bases of the junction unmatched. CDR1 WSHSY and CDR2 SAAADI come from the germline V gene. The CDR3: CASSELLAGGQAGELFF. CDR3 in DNA: TGCGCCAGCAGTGAGTTACTAGCGGGGGGCCAAGCCGGGGAGCTGTTTTTT.

This clone was seen only a few times. The genes are TRBV7-9 and TRBJ1-2; TRBD1 is a possible D gene (5 bases). In germline, CDR1 is SEHNR, CDR2 FQNEAQ (reference sequence). V dropped 6 bases and J dropped 4 bases, with 15 bases sitting between them. This CDR3 is built from 14 residues. The CDR3 region is CASSFMTEVYGYTF. CDR3 nucleotides: TGTGCCAGCAGTTTCATGACAGAAGTCTATGGCTACACCTTC.

The chain has TRBV19 and TRBJ1-5; D may be TRBD1 (6 bases). Germline CDR1 LNHDA, CDR2 SQIVND (reference sequence). This CDR3 is built from 16 residues. Trimming removed 5 bases from V and 0 bases from J, with 14 bases in between. The CDR3 spells CASSVTGTFSNQPQHF. The CDR3 DNA follows: TGTGCCAGTAGTGTTACCGGGACATTTAGCAATCAGCCCCAGCATTTT.

The V call is TRBV7-6, the J call TRBJ2-2; possibly TRBD1 for D (5 bases). The V gene lost 3 bases and the J gene lost 5 bases, with 13 bases spanning the gap. Looked up from germline, CDR1 is SGHVS and CDR2 is FNYEAQ. This CDR3 is 15 amino acids long. For the CDR3, the DNA is TGTGCCAGCAGCTTTCGGCAGGGTACGACCGGGGAGCTGTTTTTT. Residues: CASSFRQGTTGELFF.

V and J are TRBV27 and TRBJ2-5; 10 bases fit TRBD2. Losses at the gene ends were 6 bases for V and 1 base for J; bases not matched to a gene: 11. The CDR3 consists of 17 residues. Germline assignment: CDR1 MNHEY and CDR2 SMNVEV (reference sequence). The CDR3: CASSRRASGSFQETQYF. In nucleotides, the CDR3 is TGTGCCAGCAGCCGGAGGGCTAGCGGGAGTTTCCAAGAGACCCAGTACTTC.

The chain combines TRBV18 with TRBJ1-1; D call uncertain. V was clipped by 6 bases and J by 3 bases, with 14 bases between them. CDR1 and CDR2 from the germline V gene are KGHSH and LQKENI. The CDR3 sequence is 14 residues long. The CDR3 coding sequence is TGTGCCAGCTCCTCAGGAGGGTGGGACACTGAAGCTTTCTTT. The encoded protein is CASSSGGWDTEAFF.

The J gene is TRBJ1-2, the V gene TRBV15, with D tentatively TRBD1 (6 bases). With 5 bases removed from V and 4 bases from J, the gap between germline ends came to 23 bases. Germline V gene data show CDR1 as LNHNV and CDR2 as YYDKDF (reference sequence). This CDR3 comprises 17 residues. The CDR3 nucleotides read TGTGCCACCAGCCAAGTAGCTTCGACAGGTTGGTTCTATGGCTACACCTTC. It yields the protein CATSQVASTGWFYGYTF.

V and J are TRBV7-9 and TRBJ2-7; D may be TRBD1 (6 bases). CDR3 length: 15 residues. V was pared by 4 bases and J by 7 bases, with 20 bases between. Germline V gene lookup returns CDR1 SEHNR and CDR2 FQNEAQ (reference sequence). In DNA, the CDR3 is TGTGCCAGCAGCTCGACAGGACCCGAAACGACTGAGCAGTACTTC. This sequence encodes CASSSTGPETTEQYF.

The chain carries TRBV7-8 and TRBJ1-3, with 9 bases lining up with TRBD1. Germline V gene sequence: CDR1 SGHVS, CDR2 FQNEAQ. The CDR3 totals 18 residues. V was clipped by 5 bases and J by 0 bases; unmatched bases: 11. The CDR3 protein is CASSARDRDSFSGNTIYF. In nucleotides, the CDR3 is TGTGCCAGCAGCGCCCGGGACAGGGACTCATTCTCTGGAAACACCATATATTTT.

V and J are TRBV5-1 and TRBJ1-4; D unclear. The CDR3 loop spans 15 amino acids. Germline V CDR1 and CDR2: SGHRS, YFSETQ. V dropped 3 bases and J dropped 8 bases, with 17 bases sitting between them. CDR3: CASSWERTVKEKLFF. CDR3 DNA sequence: TGCGCCAGCAGCTGGGAAAGGACGGTTAAGGAAAAACTGTTTTTT.